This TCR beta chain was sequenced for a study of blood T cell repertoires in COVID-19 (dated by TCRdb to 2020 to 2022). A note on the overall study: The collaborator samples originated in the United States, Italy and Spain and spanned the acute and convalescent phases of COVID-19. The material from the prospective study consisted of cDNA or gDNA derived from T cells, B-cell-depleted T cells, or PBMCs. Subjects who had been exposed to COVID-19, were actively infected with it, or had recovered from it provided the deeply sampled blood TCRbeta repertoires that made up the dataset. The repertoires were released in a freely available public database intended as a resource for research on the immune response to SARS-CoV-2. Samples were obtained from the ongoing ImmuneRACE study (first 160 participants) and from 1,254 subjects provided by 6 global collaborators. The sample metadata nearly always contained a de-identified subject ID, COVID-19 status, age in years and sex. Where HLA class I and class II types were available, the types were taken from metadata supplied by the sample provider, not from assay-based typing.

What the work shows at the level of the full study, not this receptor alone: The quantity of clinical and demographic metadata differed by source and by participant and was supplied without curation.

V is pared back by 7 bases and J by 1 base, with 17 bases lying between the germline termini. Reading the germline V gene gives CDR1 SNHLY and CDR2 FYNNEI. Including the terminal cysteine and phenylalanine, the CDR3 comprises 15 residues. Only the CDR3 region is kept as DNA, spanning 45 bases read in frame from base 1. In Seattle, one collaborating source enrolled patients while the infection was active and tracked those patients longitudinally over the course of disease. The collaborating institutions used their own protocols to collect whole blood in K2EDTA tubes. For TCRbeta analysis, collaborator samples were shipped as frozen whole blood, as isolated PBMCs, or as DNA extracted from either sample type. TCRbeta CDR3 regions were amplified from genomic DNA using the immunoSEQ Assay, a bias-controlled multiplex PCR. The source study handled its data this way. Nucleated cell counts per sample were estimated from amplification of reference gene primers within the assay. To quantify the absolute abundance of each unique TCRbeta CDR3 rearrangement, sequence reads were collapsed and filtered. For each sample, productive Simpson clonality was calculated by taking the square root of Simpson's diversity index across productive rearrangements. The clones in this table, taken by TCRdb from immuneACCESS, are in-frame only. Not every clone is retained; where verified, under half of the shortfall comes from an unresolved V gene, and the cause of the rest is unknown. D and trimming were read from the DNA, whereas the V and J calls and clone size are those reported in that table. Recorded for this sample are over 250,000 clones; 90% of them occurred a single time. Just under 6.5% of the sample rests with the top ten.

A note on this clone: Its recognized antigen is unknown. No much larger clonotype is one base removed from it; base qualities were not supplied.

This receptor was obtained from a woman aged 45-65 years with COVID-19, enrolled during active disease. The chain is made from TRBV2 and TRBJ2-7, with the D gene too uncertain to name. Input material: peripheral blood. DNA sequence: TGTGCCAGCATTAAACACCAAACAGCTTCCTACGAGCAGTACTTC. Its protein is CASIKHQTASYEQYF.